One T cell receptor beta chain is described in this entry. Its antigen is still unknown. This sample stems from a study of monozygotic twins with inflammatory bowel disease. Study conclusions and caveats: No detectable difference in repertoire similarity separated concordant from discordant twins, possibly as a result of limited power.

Both the TCRalpha cDNA and the TCRbeta cDNA were taken through two nested PCRs, lasting around 15 and 9 cycles. After re-calling the 5' RACE reads, TCRdb lists one entry per CDR3 protein, DNA absent. The ten top clones account for over 2.5%, within a sample of approximately 160,000 distinct CDR3 sequences. The germline V gene encodes CDR1 SGHRS and CDR2 YFSETQ. The CDR3 extends over 16 amino acids. The clonotype was recovered from a human donor with ulcerative colitis or Crohn's disease, or a healthy co-twin of an affected twin (not recorded which). The sequenced sample consisted of blood. V usage is TRBV5-1 and J usage is TRBJ2-5. The CDR3 loop reads CASSLEPTDTQETQYF.